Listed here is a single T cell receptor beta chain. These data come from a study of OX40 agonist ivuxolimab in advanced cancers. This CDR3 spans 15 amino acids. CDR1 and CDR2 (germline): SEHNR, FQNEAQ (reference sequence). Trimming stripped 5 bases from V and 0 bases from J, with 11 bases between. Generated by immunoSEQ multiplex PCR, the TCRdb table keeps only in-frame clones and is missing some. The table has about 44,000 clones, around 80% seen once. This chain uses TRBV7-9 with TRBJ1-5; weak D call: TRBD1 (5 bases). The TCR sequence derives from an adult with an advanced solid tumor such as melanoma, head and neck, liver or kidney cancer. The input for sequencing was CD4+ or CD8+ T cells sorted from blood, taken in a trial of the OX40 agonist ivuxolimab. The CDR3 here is CASSAGRYSNQPQHF. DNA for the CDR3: TGTGCCAGCAGCGCGGGACGGTATAGCAATCAGCCCCAGCATTTT.